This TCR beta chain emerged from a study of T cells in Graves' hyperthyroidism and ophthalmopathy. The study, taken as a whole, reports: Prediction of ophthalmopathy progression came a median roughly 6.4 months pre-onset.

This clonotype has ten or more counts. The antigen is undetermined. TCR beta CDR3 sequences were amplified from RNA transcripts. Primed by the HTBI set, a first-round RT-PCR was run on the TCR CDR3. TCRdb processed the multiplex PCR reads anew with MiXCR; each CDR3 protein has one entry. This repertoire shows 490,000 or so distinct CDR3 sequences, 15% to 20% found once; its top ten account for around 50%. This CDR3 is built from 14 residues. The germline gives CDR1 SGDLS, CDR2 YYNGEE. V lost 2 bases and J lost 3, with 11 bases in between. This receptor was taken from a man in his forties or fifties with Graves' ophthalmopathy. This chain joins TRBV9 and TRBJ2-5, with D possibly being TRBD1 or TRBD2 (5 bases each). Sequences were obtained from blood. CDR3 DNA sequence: TGTGCCAGCAGCGTCCGGGACCACAAAGAGACCCAGTACTTC. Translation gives CASSVRDHKETQYF.